The present TCR beta chain was sequenced within a study of identical twins. All donors were healthy, and all were Caucasian. TCRdb called the 5' RACE reads again in MiXCR, with one record for every CDR3 protein. The data show some 710,000 distinct CDR3 sequences, 5.5% to 6.5% seen once. General observations from the study: The study based its conclusions on cross-sectional statistical analysis and did not follow the same donors.

This clonotype was picked up many times. Its specificity is not known. The CDR3 contains 13 residues. Germline CDR1 is SGHTA and CDR2 is FQGNSA. Trimming removed 6 bases from V and 2 bases from J, with 10 bases in between. This clonotype was sampled from a man aged 18 to 29 in good health. The chain joins TRBV7-2 to TRBJ2-5; D not certain. The sample consisted of naive T cells sorted from blood. The CDR3 protein is CASRWPSQETQYF. The CDR3 nucleotides are TGTGCCAGCAGGTGGCCCTCTCAAGAGACCCAGTACTTC.